The 16 T cell receptor beta chains below come from one sample, sequenced in a study of T cell repertoires in cytomegalovirus infection. TCRdb reprocessed the reads with MiXCR, giving one entry per CDR3 protein. The data hold about 310,000 distinct CDR3 sequences, with roughly 25% observed a single time. Their antigens are not known. The source was cultured PBMCs, collected from culture after CMV antigen stimulation. Receptors originate from a human donor in good health (CMV status not recorded). Some clones in this sample may be carry-over from other donors' samples.

This clonotype was recorded a few times. The rearrangement uses TRBV6-1 and TRBJ2-7; no definite D call. The germline V gene encodes CDR1 MNHNS and CDR2 SASEGT. The CDR3 runs to 14 residues. Trimming shortened V by 2 bases and J by 2 bases, and 10 bases separated the two germline ends. The CDR3 reads CASSEIASAYEQYF. CDR3 nucleotides: TGTGCCAGCAGTGAAATTGCCAGCGCCTACGAGCAGTACTTC.

The gene calls are TRBV9 and TRBJ2-2, with 9 bases that match TRBD2. The germline V gene encodes CDR1 SGDLS and CDR2 YYNGEE. The CDR3 contains 15 residues. The V and J ends lost 3 bases and 1 base, in that order; junction bases with no gene match: 1. CDR3: CASSGLAVNTGELFF. CDR3 DNA: TGTGCCAGCAGCGGACTAGCGGTGAACACCGGGGAGCTGTTTTTT.

The rearrangement joins TRBV12-3 or TRBV12-4 to TRBJ2-4; a weak D match, TRBD1 (5 bases). The CDR3 spans 15 residues. V lost 1 base and J 9 bases, leaving 16 bases between the germline ends. CDR3 coding DNA: TGTGCCAGCAGTTTAGGGGGTCAGGGTAGTGGCATTCAGTACTTC. Amino acids: CASSLGGQGSGIQYF.

The chain carries TRBV4-1 and TRBJ2-5; no clear D gene. The V gene's germline CDR1 is MGHRA and CDR2 YSYEKL. Trimming removed 6 bases at V and 8 bases at J, with 1 base between. The CDR3 is made up of 8 amino acids. The CDR3 DNA sequence: TGCGCCAGCAGTACCCAGTACTTC. Protein product: CASSTQYF.

The V and J genes are TRBV20-1 and TRBJ2-1, with 12 nucleotides matching TRBD2. The junction had 0 bases not matched to a gene; V was cut back by 1 base and J by 2 bases. CDR3 length equals 15 residues. Germline lookup yields CDR1 DFQATT and CDR2 SNEGSKA (reference sequence). CDR3 DNA: TGCAGTGCTAGAGGGACTAGCGGGGCCTACAATGAGCAGTTCTTC. Encoded protein: CSARGTSGAYNEQFF.

This chain connects TRBV5-1 to TRBJ1-1; perhaps TRBD1 as D (6 bases). Germline CDR1 is SGHRS and CDR2 is YFSETQ. V dropped 3 bases and J dropped 5 bases, with 17 bases sitting between them. CDR3 length: 15 amino acids. In DNA form, the CDR3 reads TGCGCCAGCAGCTCGGGGGCAGGTGGGCGGACTGAAGCTTTCTTT. It encodes CASSSGAGGRTEAFF.

This clonotype has a handful of counts. The chain joins TRBV25-1 to TRBJ2-3; 14 bases map to TRBD2. This CDR3 is built from 17 residues. V shed 3 bases and J 3 bases; nucleotides not matched to a gene: 5. From germline, CDR1 is MGHDK and CDR2 SYGVNS. CDR3 DNA sequence: TGTGCCAGCAGTGATCATCGACTAGCGGGAGGGACAGATACGCAGTATTTT. Translated, it gives CASSDHRLAGGTDTQYF.

The chain recombines TRBV19 with TRBJ2-1, with TRBD1 matching 8 bases. V shed 5 bases and J 2 bases; nucleotides not matched to a gene: 2. This CDR3 is 14 amino acids long. Per germline, CDR1 LNHDA and CDR2 SQIVND (reference sequence). Written as DNA, the CDR3 is TGTGCCAGTAGTGGACAGGGCCCCTACAATGAGCAGTTCTTC. This translates into CASSGQGPYNEQFF.

CDR3 sequence reads: CASSQVSGRGETQYF. CDR3 bases: TGTGCCAGCAGCCAAGTGTCGGGACGGGGGGAGACCCAGTACTTC. This chain uses TRBV14 with TRBJ2-5; tentative D call: TRBD2 (6 bases). The germline V gene encodes CDR1 SGHDN and CDR2 FVKESK. V was clipped by 1 base and J by 5 bases, with 14 bases between them. This CDR3 has 15 amino acids.

This clonotype was seen at least ten times. The chain combines TRBV7-2 with TRBJ2-1; D is unclear. Deletions cut 5 bases from V and 4 bases from J, with 9 bases between. The germline V gene encodes CDR1 SGHTA and CDR2 FQGNSA. This CDR3 has 13 amino acids. The CDR3 spells CASSLDVYNEQFF. The DNA of the CDR3 is TGTGCCAGCAGCCTGGACGTATACAATGAGCAGTTCTTC.

This clonotype was counted a few times. This rearrangement joins TRBV25-1 to TRBJ1-3; D is perhaps TRBD1 (5 bases). V was pared by 5 bases and J by 3 bases, with 17 bases between. This CDR3 region has 16 residues. Germline CDR1 and CDR2: MGHDK and SYGVNS. The CDR3 nucleotides read TGTGCCAGCAGTCCCGGGCCCTGGGACCATGGAAACACCATATATTTT. This codes for CASSPGPWDHGNTIYF.

This clonotype was seen only a few times. The chain employs TRBV6-2 or TRBV6-3 and TRBJ2-7; D is undetermined. CDR3 length: 12 amino acids. Per germline, CDR1 MNHEY and CDR2 SVGEGT. V was trimmed by 10 bases and J by 3 bases, leaving 13 bases between them. The CDR3 sequence is CATKKDGYEQYV. In DNA form, the CDR3 reads TGTGCCACGAAAAAGGACGGCTACGAGCAGTACGTC.

This clonotype was seen a handful of times. The junction departs from the called germline gene at one end, perhaps through a read error. The gene calls are TRBV4-1 and TRBJ1-6, with D possibly matching TRBD1 (5 bases). The germline CDR1 and CDR2 sequences are MGHRA and YSYEKL. This CDR3 is built from 17 residues. The CDR3 DNA sequence: TGTGCCAGCAGCCAAGAGTTGGCGGGGGATTCTAATTCACCCCTCCACTTT. Amino acid sequence: CASSQELAGDSNSPLHF.

This clonotype was recorded at least ten times. The chain joins TRBV19 to TRBJ1-2, with D perhaps matching TRBD1 (6 bases). Germline loops: CDR1 LNHDA, CDR2 SQIVND (reference sequence). V lost 5 bases and J lost 0, with 19 bases in between. The CDR3 extends over 17 amino acids. For the CDR3, the DNA is TGTGCCAGTAGTCCGAGGTCACGACAGGAGGCTAACTATGGCTACACCTTC. Translated, it gives CASSPRSRQEANYGYTF.

This clonotype was counted at least ten times. This chain uses TRBV29-1 with TRBJ2-5, with TRBD2 as a possible D gene (6 bases). Germline V gene data show CDR1 as SQVTM and CDR2 as ANQGSEA. The CDR3 has 16 amino acids. V lost 7 bases to trimming and J lost 1 base, with 22 bases between them. The CDR3 loop is CSGGIGRMGVQETQYF. The CDR3 nucleotides read TGCAGCGGGGGTATAGGGAGGATGGGGGTCCAAGAGACCCAGTACTTC.

This sequence joins TRBV4-3 and TRBJ1-3; no clear D gene. The V end was cut by 0 bases, the J end by 1 base, with 7 bases between. Germline CDR1 is LGHNA and CDR2 is YSLEER. The CDR3 totals 15 residues. The CDR3 DNA reads as TGCGCCAGCAGCCAAGATTCGCGATCTGGAAACACCATATATTTT. Translating it yields CASSQDSRSGNTIYF.